This T cell receptor beta chain derives from a study of T cells in Graves' hyperthyroidism and ophthalmopathy (dated by TCRdb to the late 2010s). For the study in its entirety: Peripheral blood samples were taken at initial diagnosis, before any treatment was given. For training and testing, the 100 or so patients in the discovery cohort were randomly divided in a 7:3 ratio. The paper reports TCR Vbeta CDR3 sequencing of over 120 peripheral blood samples: fewer than 50 ophthalmopathy, some 80 hyperthyroidism and 17 progressor patients. To identify distinguishing TCR V-J signatures, a discovery cohort of some 99 patients was used, comprising 40 to 45 with Graves' ophthalmopathy and approximately 58 with stable Graves' hyperthyroidism. Following sampling, methimazole starting at 30 mg daily was given to hyperthyroidism patients, and high-dose intravenous methylprednisolone was given to ophthalmopathy patients. The study also compared thyroid tissue and blood T-cell repertoires from over 5 Graves' hyperthyroidism patients. Prospective prediction of ophthalmopathy was tested in an independent validation cohort consisting of some 18 hyperthyroidism patients and approximately 16 patients who later progressed to ophthalmopathy.

This clonotype was detected ten times or more. Its antigen is currently not known. Base quality data are lacking; no much larger clone is found one base away. Ophthalmopathy patients had moderately to severely active disease, Clinical Activity Score of at least 3, NOSPECS grade of at least 4, and duration under 3 months. Exclusion was applied to patients with uncontrolled infections, other autoimmune diseases, pregnancy or lactation. Clinical symptoms, serum thyroxine and TRAb, thyroid ultrasound, and orbital computed tomography formed the basis for the diagnoses. PBMCs were separated from under 12 ml of fresh peripheral blood using Ficoll-Paque density gradient centrifugation. Trizol reagent was used to extract total RNA, and RNA quality was then checked on an Agilent 2100 Bioanalyzer. The paper as a whole reports these results and caveats: No statistical method was used to set the sample size in advance, and investigators knew the group allocation. Most expanded thyroid clonotypes (frequency above 0.001) were also detected in blood, a finding suggesting that blood repertoires may reflect thyroid immune responses. In cross-validation, a model built on a 13 V-J signature told ophthalmopathy apart from stable hyperthyroidism with under 90% sensitivity and approximately 81% specificity, and in testing the same model reached 80%/75%. In validation, progression to ophthalmopathy was predicted by the model with approximately 67% sensitivity and 72.22% specificity, a median of about 6 months before onset.

The TCR beta CDR3 regions were amplified from RNA transcripts. A first-round RT-PCR of the TCR CDR3 used the HTBI primer set with the Qiagen OneStep RT-PCR kit. Libraries were constructed in a second round of multiplex PCR, after which size selection and purification were carried out. Libraries were sequenced paired-end with 100 bp reads on an Illumina HiSeq2000. The authors' pipeline ran thus. SOAPnuke was used to process the raw data, with reads discarded if the reads contained adapters or uncalled bases, had a mean Phred below 15, or lacked an exact constant-primer or identifier match. COPE v1.2.5 was used to merge high-quality paired reads, and clonotypes were defined as unique nucleotide sequences. MiTCR v1.1 was used to align the clonotypes against IMGT TRBV, TRBD and TRBJ reference segments. The analysis was restricted to V-J combinations with a frequency above 0.0001, which together covered roughly 99% of the repertoires. A TCS score was defined as the ratio between F50 (clonal expansion) and ExV (chaos), using BLOSUM62-based TCRdist between CDR3 peptides within each V-J. Welch's t-statistics and random forest reduced around 510 V-J features to about 12, which were used in a naive Bayes classifier (R e1071). TCRdb reprocessing: public reads trimmed at Q25 with fastp, clones called with MiXCR, in-frame beta chains kept. Every distinct CDR3 protein forms one entry, paired with its most common genes and DNA. These V and J calls are TCRdb output, not the study's own analysis. The sample data list some 350,000 distinct CDR3 sequences, and about 13% of these were observed just once. The leading ten clones occupy around 32% of the sample.

This receptor was taken from a woman in her thirties or forties with Graves' ophthalmopathy. Input material: blood.

The CDR3 reads CASSLETDTQYF. The DNA is as follows: TGTGCCAGCAGCTTAGAGACAGATACGCAGTATTTT. The chain is assembled from TRBV7-9 and TRBJ2-3, with the D gene not confidently named. The CDR3 has 12 amino acids, counting the end cysteine and phenylalanine. CDR3 DNA is the only sequence kept; it has 36 bases, read in frame from the first base. CDR1 and CDR2, looked up from the germline V gene (reference sequence), are SEHNR and FQNEAQ. The junction shows trimming of 1 base on V and 3 bases on J, plus 2 bases between the germline ends. The reference TRBV7-9 and TRBJ2-3 proteins fill in what lies around the CDR3, so the full variable domain reads DTGVSQNPRHKITKRGQNVTFRCDPISEHNRLYWYRQTLGQGPEFLTYFQNEAQLEKSRLLSDRFSAERPKGSFSTLEIQRTEQGDSAMYLCASSLETDTQYFGPGTRLTVL.